This T cell receptor beta chain was captured in a study of T cell responses to AZD1222 COVID-19 vaccine. The CDR3 covers 15 residues. Trimming at V came to 5 bases and at J to 9 bases, leaving 7 bases not matched to a gene. Germline CDR1 and CDR2: MGHRA and YSYEKL. Profiled with immunoSEQ multiplex PCR; TCRdb holds only in-frame clones, not every one. This table has around 96,000 clones, about 82% appearing once. The genes are TRBV4-1 and TRBJ2-1, with 13 positions matching TRBD2. This sequence was found in an adult who received the AZD1222 COVID-19 vaccine. The sample here was peripheral blood, taken 28 days after the second AZD1222 dose. CDR3 protein: CASSFGLAGVGEQFF. For the CDR3, the DNA is TGCGCCAGCAGCTTCGGACTAGCGGGAGTTGGTGAGCAGTTCTTC.